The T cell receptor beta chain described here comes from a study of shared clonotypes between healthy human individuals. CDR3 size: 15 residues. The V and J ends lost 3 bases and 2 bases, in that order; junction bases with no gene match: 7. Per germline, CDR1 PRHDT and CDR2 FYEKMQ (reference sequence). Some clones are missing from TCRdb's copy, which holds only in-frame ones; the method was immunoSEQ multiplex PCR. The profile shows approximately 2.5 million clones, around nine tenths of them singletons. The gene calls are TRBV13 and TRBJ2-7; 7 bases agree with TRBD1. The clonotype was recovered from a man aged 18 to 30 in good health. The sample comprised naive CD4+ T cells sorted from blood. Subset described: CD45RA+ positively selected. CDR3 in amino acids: CASSFLLQGAYEQYF. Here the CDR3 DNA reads TGTGCCAGCAGCTTCTTGTTGCAGGGGGCCTACGAGCAGTACTTC.